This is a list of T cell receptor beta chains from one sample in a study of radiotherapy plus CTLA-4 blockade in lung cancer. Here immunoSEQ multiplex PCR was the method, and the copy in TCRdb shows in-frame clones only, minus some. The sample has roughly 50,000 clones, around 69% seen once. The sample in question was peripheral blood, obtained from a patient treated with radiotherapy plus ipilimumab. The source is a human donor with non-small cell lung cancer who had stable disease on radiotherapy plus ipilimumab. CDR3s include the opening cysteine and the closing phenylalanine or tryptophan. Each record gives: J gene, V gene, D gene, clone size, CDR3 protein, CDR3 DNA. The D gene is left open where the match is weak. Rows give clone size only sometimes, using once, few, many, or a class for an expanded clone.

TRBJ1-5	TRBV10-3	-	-	CAISESNQPQHF	TGTGCCATCAGTGAAAGCAATCAGCCCCAGCATTTT
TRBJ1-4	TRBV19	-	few	CASSPEWGPGEKLFF	TGTGCCAGTAGTCCTGAGTGGGGGCCAGGTGAAAAACTGTTTTTT
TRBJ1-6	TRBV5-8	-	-	CASSLEWGGASPLHF	TGTGCCAGCAGCTTGGAATGGGGGGGCGCTTCACCCCTCCACTTT
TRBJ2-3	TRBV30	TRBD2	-	CAWISPQRGGTDTQYF	TGTGCCTGGATTTCCCCGCAGCGGGGGGGAACAGATACGCAGTATTTT
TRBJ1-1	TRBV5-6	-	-	CASSRGQQNTEAFF	TGTGCCAGCAGCAGAGGACAGCAGAACACTGAAGCTTTCTTT
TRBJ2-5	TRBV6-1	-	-	CASSVGTEKTQYF	TGTGCCAGCAGCGTAGGGACCGAAAAGACCCAGTACTTC
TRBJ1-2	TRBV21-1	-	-	CASGPRTVNGYTF	TGTGCCAGCGGGCCCAGGACAGTGAATGGCTACACCTTC
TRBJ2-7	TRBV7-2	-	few	CASSLGVVISYEQYF	TGTGCCAGCAGCTTAGGGGTAGTCATCTCCTACGAGCAGTACTTC
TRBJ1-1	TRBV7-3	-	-	CASSSTDSGLTEAFF	TGTGCCAGCAGCTCTACCGACTCGGGGTTGACTGAAGCTTTCTTT
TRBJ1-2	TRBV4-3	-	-	CASSFTTAGNYGYTF	TGCGCCAGCAGCTTCACGACGGCAGGAAACTATGGCTACACCTTC